These 30 T cell receptor beta chains were sequenced from one sample in a study of blood T cell repertoires in COVID-19. Sequencing was performed with immunoSEQ multiplex PCR; in TCRdb, only in-frame clones are kept and a portion is missing. The sample holds approximately 290,000 clones, around 89% seen once. The sequencing sample was made of peripheral blood. The receptors stem from a man younger than 40 with acute or convalescent COVID-19.

This clone was observed a single time. The chain uses TRBV11-3 and TRBJ2-1; D is perhaps TRBD1 (5 bases). The germline V and J ends were trimmed by 3 bases and 3 bases, with 12 bases remaining between them. The CDR3 runs 15 residues. The V gene's germline CDR1 is SGHNT and CDR2 YENEEA. The CDR3 DNA follows: TGTGCCAGCAGCTTCGACAAGGGGAACTACAATGAGCAGTTCTTC. The encoded protein is CASSFDKGNYNEQFF.

The rearrangement links TRBV5-4 to TRBJ2-3; TRBD2 matches 11 bases. Germline CDR1 reads SGHNT; CDR2 reads YYREEE (reference sequence). The V segment lost 4 bases and the J segment 2 bases; nucleotides outside the gene matches: 9. The CDR3 has 17 amino acids. The CDR3 sequence: CASSGTGLADSTDTQYF. The CDR3 DNA reads as TGTGCCAGCAGCGGAACGGGACTAGCGGACTCCACAGATACGCAGTATTTT.

The rearrangement joins TRBV20-1 to TRBJ2-7; D remains unclear. Germline loops: CDR1 DFQATT, CDR2 SNEGSKA (reference sequence). V was cut by 3 bases and J by 5 bases, with 8 bases left in between. This CDR3 is built from 11 residues. CDR3 sequence reads: CSASKAHEQYF. The CDR3 coding sequence is TGCAGTGCTAGTAAAGCCCACGAGCAGTACTTC.

J is TRBJ2-7 and V is TRBV20-1, with D maybe TRBD2 (6 bases). Germline V gene data show CDR1 as DFQATT and CDR2 as SNEGSKA (reference sequence). The CDR3 has 15 residues. The V end lost 3 bases, the J end lost 0 bases, and 15 bases lay between the germline ends. CDR3 in DNA: TGCAGTGCTAGTTTAGGCCTAGCGTCCTCCTACGAGCAGTACTTC. Translated, it gives CSASLGLASSYEQYF.

The chain uses TRBV6-6 and TRBJ2-7, with D maybe TRBD2 (5 bases). The CDR3 covers 13 residues. Germline V gene data show CDR1 as MNHNY and CDR2 as SVGAGI (reference sequence). V was pared by 8 bases and J by 1 base, with 12 bases between. The CDR3: CASEFAGSYEQYF. In DNA, the CDR3 is TGTGCCAGCGAGTTCGCGGGTTCCTACGAGCAGTACTTC.

The chain joins TRBV12-3 or TRBV12-4 to TRBJ1-6; the D gene is possibly TRBD1 (6 bases). The CDR3 runs 12 residues. Trimming shortened V by 6 bases and J by 17 bases, and 17 bases separated the two germline ends. The CDR3 nucleotides are TGTGCCAGCAGGCCGGCCGGGGGGGACATCCACTTT. Its translation: CASRPAGGDIHF.

The J gene is TRBJ2-3, the V gene TRBV7-2; 11 bases line up with TRBD2. CDR3 size: 16 residues. V lost 6 bases, J lost 0 bases, and 5 bases stayed unmatched. Per germline, CDR1 SGHTA and CDR2 FQGNSA. The chain's CDR3 is CASRRTSGRSTDTQYF. The CDR3 DNA reads TGTGCCAGCAGACGGACTAGCGGGCGAAGCACAGATACGCAGTATTTT.

The chain uses TRBV18 and TRBJ2-7; 12 nucleotides agree with TRBD2. Germline assignment: CDR1 KGHSH and CDR2 LQKENI. The length of the CDR3 is 15 residues. The ends lost 3 bases at V and 2 bases at J; junction bases unmatched: 2. The CDR3 DNA is TGTGCCAGCTCACCGACTAGCGGGGGTACCTACGAGCAGTACTTC. Its translation: CASSPTSGGTYEQYF.

The chain is built from TRBV28 and TRBJ2-7; the match to TRBD2 covers 11 bases. The J segment lost 2 bases and the V segment lost 3 bases, leaving 9 bases of the junction unmatched. CDR3 length: 17 amino acids. Looked up from germline, CDR1 is MDHEN and CDR2 is SYDVKM. The DNA of the CDR3 is TGTGCCAGCAGTTTGGCTAGCGGGAGGCCAAAGCCCTACGAGCAGTACTTC. Amino acid sequence: CASSLASGRPKPYEQYF.

The chain has TRBV5-1 and TRBJ2-3; no clear D. The CDR3 runs to 13 residues. With 3 bases removed from V and 3 bases from J, the gap between germline ends came to 8 bases. Germline CDR1 reads SGHRS; CDR2 reads YFSETQ. CDR3 loop: CASSSLATDTQYF. DNA for the CDR3: TGCGCCAGCAGCTCTTTAGCAACAGATACGCAGTATTTT.

The chain joins TRBV4-2 to TRBJ1-6; 8 positions match TRBD1. The junction had 5 bases not matched to a gene; V was cut back by 0 bases and J by 10 bases. Germline assignment: CDR1 LGHNA and CDR2 YNFKEQ. This CDR3 is built from 15 residues. CDR3 in DNA: TGTGCCAGCAGCCAAGAGCAGGGGGCGTCGTCACCCCTCCACTTT. Its protein is CASSQEQGASSPLHF.

CDR3 nucleotide sequence: TGTGCCAGCAGTGGCTACGGGGGTACCTACGAGCAGTACTTC. It encodes CASSGYGGTYEQYF. The chain uses TRBV27 and TRBJ2-7, with D perhaps TRBD2 (6 bases). CDR1 and CDR2 from the germline V gene are MNHEY and SMNVEV (reference sequence). CDR3 length equals 14 residues. Trimming stripped 5 bases from V and 2 bases from J, with 13 bases between.

The chain employs TRBV6-5 and TRBJ2-7; 10 bases are a match to TRBD2. The V segment lost 2 bases and the J segment 3 bases; nucleotides outside the gene matches: 4. CDR3 length: 15 residues. CDR1 and CDR2 from the germline V gene are MNHEY and SVGAGI. CDR3 DNA sequence: TGTGCCAGCAGTTACAGTGCTAGCGGGAGCTACGAGCAGTACTTC. Translating it yields CASSYSASGSYEQYF.

This chain connects TRBV30 to TRBJ1-4; maybe TRBD1 (5 bases). Trimming removed 3 bases at V and 0 bases at J, with 11 bases between. The CDR3 extends over 15 amino acids. Germline V gene sequence: CDR1 GTSNPN, CDR2 SVGIG (reference sequence). The CDR3 loop reads CAWSGWGATNEKLFF. CDR3 bases: TGTGCCTGGAGCGGTTGGGGGGCAACTAATGAAAAACTGTTTTTT.

The genes are TRBV5-6 and TRBJ1-2; D perhaps matches TRBD1 (5 bases). The CDR3 is 11 amino acids. The V end lost 2 bases, the J end lost 8 bases, and 7 bases lay between the germline ends. Germline CDR1 SGHDT, CDR2 YYEEEE. CDR3 residues: CASSLSGGYTF. In nucleotides, the CDR3 is TGTGCCAGCAGCTTATCAGGGGGCTACACCTTC.

Only one count was recorded for this clone. The V gene is TRBV2, the J gene TRBJ1-1; no clear D gene. Germline loops: CDR1 SNHLY, CDR2 FYNNEI. V lost 2 bases and J lost 3, with 7 bases in between. The CDR3 covers 13 residues. The CDR3 bases are TGTGCCAGCAGTGAAACGAGGGACACTGAAGCTTTCTTT. The encoded protein is CASSETRDTEAFF.

A few counts support this clone. The chain has TRBV28 and TRBJ1-2; TRBD1 matches 10 bases. The CDR3 runs 12 residues. Looked up from germline, CDR1 is MDHEN and CDR2 is SYDVKM. V shed 6 bases, J shed 7 bases, and the junction held 2 bases outside the gene matches. The CDR3 coding sequence is TGTGCCAGCAGCTGGGACAGGGGTGGCTACACCTTC. Translating it yields CASSWDRGGYTF.

This sequence joins TRBV5-1 and TRBJ2-7; TRBD2 agrees at 15 bases. V trimming: 0 bases; J trimming: 3 bases; junction bases outside the gene matches: 22. CDR3 length equals 23 residues. Looked up from germline, CDR1 is SGHRS and CDR2 is YFSETQ. CDR3 sequence: CASSLDPLRPGLAGGPLVYEQYF. CDR3 in DNA: TGCGCCAGCAGCTTGGATCCCCTCCGCCCCGGACTAGCGGGAGGGCCTTTAGTCTACGAGCAGTACTTC.

This clone was detected only once. The chain recombines TRBV6-5 with TRBJ1-1, with 8 bases matching TRBD1. Germline V CDR1 and CDR2: MNHEY, SVGAGI. Germline trimming cut 8 bases from V and 1 base from J; bases unmatched to any gene: 9. The CDR3 is made up of 15 amino acids. The CDR3 nucleotides are TGTGCCAGCCGGACAGGGACGAAGCCGAACACTGAAGCTTTCTTT. Its protein is CASRTGTKPNTEAFF.

V is TRBV30 and J is TRBJ1-6; tentatively, D is TRBD1 (6 bases). This CDR3 comprises 15 residues. Germline CDR1 is GTSNPN and CDR2 is SVGIG (reference sequence). The V and J ends lost 4 bases and 10 bases respectively, with 20 bases between them. This CDR3 reads CAWTLGGNYDSPLHF. DNA of the CDR3: TGTGCCTGGACCTTAGGGGGAAATTACGACTCACCCCTCCACTTT.

The gene calls are TRBV20-1 and TRBJ1-6; D possibly corresponds to TRBD1 (6 bases). CDR1 and CDR2 from the germline V gene are DFQATT and SNEGSKA (reference sequence). Trimming pared 3 bases from V and 7 bases from J, leaving 25 bases between. The CDR3 sequence is 18 residues long. Here the CDR3 DNA reads TGCAGTGCTAGTACCCCCTCCTTCGAGGGGGGGCGCAATTCACCCCTCCACTTT. It codes for CSASTPSFEGGRNSPLHF.

The genes are TRBV28 and TRBJ2-7; 7 nucleotides match TRBD1. The CDR3 totals 14 residues. CDR1 and CDR2 (germline): MDHEN, SYDVKM. The ends lost 6 bases at V and 3 bases at J; junction bases unmatched: 8. The CDR3 loop reads CASSSPGQSYEQYF. For the CDR3, the DNA is TGTGCCAGCAGCTCCCCGGGACAGAGCTACGAGCAGTACTTC. Together with reference TRBV28 and TRBJ2-7, the CDR3 gives the full variable domain: DVKVTQSSRYLVKRTGEKVFLECVQDMDHENMFWYRQDPGLGLRLIYFSYDVKMKEKGDIPEGYSVSREKKERFSLILESASTNQTSMYLCASSSPGQSYEQYFGPGTRLTVT.

This clone has more than one count but fewer than ten. The chain employs TRBV10-1 and TRBJ1-5; D ambiguous. Trimming cost V 3 bases and J 0 bases, with 12 bases left between them. The CDR3 loop spans 16 amino acids. In germline, CDR1 is WNHNN, CDR2 SYGVQD (reference sequence). Here the CDR3 DNA reads TGCGCCAGCAGTGACTGGCAGCGGGATAGCAATCAGCCCCAGCATTTT. Translated: CASSDWQRDSNQPQHF.

The chain is built from TRBV2 and TRBJ2-1; 8 bases line up with TRBD1. Germline loops: CDR1 SNHLY, CDR2 FYNNEI. Trimming cost V 9 bases and J 7 bases; bases outside gene matches: 17. CDR3 length equals 16 residues. CDR3 in DNA: TGTGCCAGTTATGGACAGGGAAAGGTGTCGCGGAATGAGCAGTTCTTC. This codes for CASYGQGKVSRNEQFF.

This clone was detected only a few times. CDR3 region: CASGLGHINTDTQYF. The CDR3 nucleotides read TGTGCTAGTGGTTTGGGACACATTAACACAGATACGCAGTATTTT. This chain connects TRBV12-5 to TRBJ2-3; the D is unclear. CDR1 LGHNT and CDR2 FRNRAP come from the germline V gene. Trimming removed 1 base from V and 2 bases from J, with 10 bases in between. CDR3 length: 15 amino acids.

V is TRBV2 and J is TRBJ2-5; D is perhaps TRBD1 (5 bases). V was trimmed by 5 bases and J by 9 bases, leaving 28 bases between them. CDR1 and CDR2 (germline): SNHLY, FYNNEI. The CDR3 is 17 amino acids. The CDR3 protein is CASSPFPPGRVDWAQYF. Here the CDR3 DNA reads TGTGCCAGCAGTCCATTCCCACCGGGCAGGGTGGATTGGGCCCAGTACTTC.

The chain uses TRBV5-1 and TRBJ2-7; no reliable D call. Trimming removed 2 bases at V and 2 bases at J, with 17 bases between. This CDR3 comprises 16 residues. The germline gives CDR1 SGHRS, CDR2 YFSETQ. DNA of the CDR3: TGCGCCAGCAGCTTCGACTTAACTAAAGATACCTACGAGCAGTACTTC. It codes for CASSFDLTKDTYEQYF.

The chain has TRBV2 and TRBJ1-2; 7 bases map to TRBD1. Germline-derived CDR1 and CDR2 are SNHLY and FYNNEI. With 7 bases clipped from V and 2 bases from J, the junction kept 1 base outside the gene matches. This CDR3 comprises 12 residues. The CDR3 sequence: CASKGQNYGYTF. The CDR3 DNA sequence: TGTGCCAGCAAGGGACAGAACTATGGCTACACCTTC.

This rearrangement joins TRBV7-9 to TRBJ2-1; D is possibly TRBD2 (5 bases). The CDR3 spans 13 residues. Trimming pared 8 bases from V and 9 bases from J, leaving 17 bases between. Looked up from germline, CDR1 is SEHNR and CDR2 is FQNEAQ (reference sequence). This CDR3 is CASPEASAVEQFF. DNA of the CDR3: TGTGCCAGCCCGGAGGCTTCGGCGGTTGAGCAGTTCTTC.

To note about this clone: One end of the junction does not line up with germline, which may come from a read error. The gene calls are TRBV18 and TRBJ2-7; D possibly corresponds to TRBD1 (5 bases). The germline V gene encodes CDR1 KGHSH and CDR2 LQKENI. This CDR3 contains 11 residues. The CDR3 DNA reads as TGCTCGGCAGGGTCTAGATACGAGCAGTACTTC. The encoded protein is CSAGSRYEQYF.